Listed here are 10 T cell receptor beta chains from one sample, sequenced in a study of tumor-infiltrating lymphocytes in localized non-small cell lung cancer. Method: immunoSEQ multiplex PCR; TCRdb's copy keeps in-frame clones and lacks some. The sample contains about 24,000 clones, roughly 64% of which appear only once. The sample taken for sequencing was lung tumor tissue. The receptor source for this set is a human donor with non-small cell lung cancer.

The V gene is TRBV7-9, the J gene TRBJ2-7, with TRBD2 matching over 11 bases. CDR3 length: 15 amino acids. Germline values: CDR1 SEHNR, CDR2 FQNEAQ (reference sequence). The V and J ends lost 4 bases and 3 bases, in that order; junction bases with no gene match: 5. The CDR3 sequence: CASSCGTSGCYEQYF. The CDR3 DNA sequence: TGTGCCAGCAGCTGCGGGACTAGCGGATGCTACGAGCAGTACTTC.

The genes are TRBV19 and TRBJ2-7; 8 bases line up with TRBD1. J gave up 2 bases and V 8 bases, and 5 bases lay outside the gene matches. This CDR3 has 13 residues. The germline V gene has CDR1 LNHDA and CDR2 SQIVND (reference sequence). CDR3 DNA: TGTGCCAGTTGCAGGGGGCGTCCCTACGAGCAGTACTTC. This translates into CASCRGRPYEQYF.

This clone turned up a few times. The rearrangement uses TRBV29-1 and TRBJ1-1; D gene ambiguous. The CDR3 contains 13 residues. Trimming pared 5 bases from V and 5 bases from J, leaving 15 bases between. In germline, CDR1 is SQVTM, CDR2 ANQGSEA. The CDR3, as DNA: TGCAGCGTTCCGACCCCCGTTGGAACTGAAGCTTTCTTT. It translates to CSVPTPVGTEAFF.

The chain couples TRBV7-9 to TRBJ1-2, with unresolved D. V lost 0 bases to trimming and J lost 8 bases, with 13 bases between them. CDR3 length: 14 amino acids. CDR1 is SEHNR, CDR2 FQNEAQ, per germline (reference sequence). The CDR3 region is CASSLAPSPGGYTF. For the CDR3, the DNA is TGTGCCAGCAGCTTAGCGCCCAGTCCCGGAGGCTACACCTTC.

This clone appeared a single time. The chain is built from TRBV6-6 and TRBJ1-4; tentative D call: TRBD1 (5 bases). The CDR3 loop spans 15 amino acids. With 6 bases removed from V and 4 bases from J, the gap between germline ends came to 15 bases. The germline gives CDR1 MNHNY, CDR2 SVGAGI (reference sequence). The chain's CDR3 is CASSRGGDGNEKLFF. The CDR3 nucleotides are TGTGCCAGCAGCCGGGGGGGGGATGGTAATGAAAAACTGTTTTTT.

The CDR3 region has the DNA TGTGCCAGCAGTTTCGGGTCTGGAAACACCATATATTTT. As protein: CASSFGSGNTIYF. The genes are TRBV28 and TRBJ1-3; D is unclear. CDR1 and CDR2 (germline): MDHEN, SYDVKM. Between the trimmed V and J ends, which lost 3 bases and 1 base, there was a span of 4 bases. The CDR3 loop spans 13 amino acids.

The J gene is TRBJ1-2, the V gene TRBV19; no clear D. The CDR3 covers 13 residues. V was pared by 3 bases and J by 8 bases, with 13 bases between. Germline V lookup: CDR1 LNHDA, CDR2 SQIVND (reference sequence). The CDR3 reads CASSIGREDGYTF. As DNA, the CDR3 is TGTGCCAGTAGTATCGGTCGGGAGGACGGCTACACCTTC.

The V call is TRBV19, the J call TRBJ2-7; 7 bases are shared with TRBD2. In germline, CDR1 is LNHDA, CDR2 SQIVND (reference sequence). This CDR3 is 13 amino acids long. The junction had 5 bases not matched to a gene; V was cut back by 4 bases and J by 5 bases. CDR3 coding DNA: TGTGCCAGTAGTAGGGGCCGGGGGGACGAGCAGTACTTC. Translated, it gives CASSRGRGDEQYF.

The genes are TRBV27 and TRBJ2-3, with D hard to call. The germline V gene encodes CDR1 MNHEY and CDR2 SMNVEV (reference sequence). V lost 6 bases, J lost 5 bases, and 18 bases lay in between. The CDR3 has 15 amino acids. CDR3 in DNA: TGTGCCAGCAGGCTCATGGCAGGAACCATAGATACGCAGTATTTT. This gives the protein CASRLMAGTIDTQYF.

As DNA, the CDR3 is TGTGCTAGTGGTTTTCAGGGGGCAGATACGCAGTATTTT. It translates to CASGFQGADTQYF. The chain couples TRBV12-5 to TRBJ2-3; 7 bases map to TRBD1. Germline-derived CDR1 and CDR2 are LGHNT and FRNRAP. The CDR3 is 13 amino acids. Germline trimming cut 3 bases from V and 4 bases from J; bases unmatched to any gene: 1.